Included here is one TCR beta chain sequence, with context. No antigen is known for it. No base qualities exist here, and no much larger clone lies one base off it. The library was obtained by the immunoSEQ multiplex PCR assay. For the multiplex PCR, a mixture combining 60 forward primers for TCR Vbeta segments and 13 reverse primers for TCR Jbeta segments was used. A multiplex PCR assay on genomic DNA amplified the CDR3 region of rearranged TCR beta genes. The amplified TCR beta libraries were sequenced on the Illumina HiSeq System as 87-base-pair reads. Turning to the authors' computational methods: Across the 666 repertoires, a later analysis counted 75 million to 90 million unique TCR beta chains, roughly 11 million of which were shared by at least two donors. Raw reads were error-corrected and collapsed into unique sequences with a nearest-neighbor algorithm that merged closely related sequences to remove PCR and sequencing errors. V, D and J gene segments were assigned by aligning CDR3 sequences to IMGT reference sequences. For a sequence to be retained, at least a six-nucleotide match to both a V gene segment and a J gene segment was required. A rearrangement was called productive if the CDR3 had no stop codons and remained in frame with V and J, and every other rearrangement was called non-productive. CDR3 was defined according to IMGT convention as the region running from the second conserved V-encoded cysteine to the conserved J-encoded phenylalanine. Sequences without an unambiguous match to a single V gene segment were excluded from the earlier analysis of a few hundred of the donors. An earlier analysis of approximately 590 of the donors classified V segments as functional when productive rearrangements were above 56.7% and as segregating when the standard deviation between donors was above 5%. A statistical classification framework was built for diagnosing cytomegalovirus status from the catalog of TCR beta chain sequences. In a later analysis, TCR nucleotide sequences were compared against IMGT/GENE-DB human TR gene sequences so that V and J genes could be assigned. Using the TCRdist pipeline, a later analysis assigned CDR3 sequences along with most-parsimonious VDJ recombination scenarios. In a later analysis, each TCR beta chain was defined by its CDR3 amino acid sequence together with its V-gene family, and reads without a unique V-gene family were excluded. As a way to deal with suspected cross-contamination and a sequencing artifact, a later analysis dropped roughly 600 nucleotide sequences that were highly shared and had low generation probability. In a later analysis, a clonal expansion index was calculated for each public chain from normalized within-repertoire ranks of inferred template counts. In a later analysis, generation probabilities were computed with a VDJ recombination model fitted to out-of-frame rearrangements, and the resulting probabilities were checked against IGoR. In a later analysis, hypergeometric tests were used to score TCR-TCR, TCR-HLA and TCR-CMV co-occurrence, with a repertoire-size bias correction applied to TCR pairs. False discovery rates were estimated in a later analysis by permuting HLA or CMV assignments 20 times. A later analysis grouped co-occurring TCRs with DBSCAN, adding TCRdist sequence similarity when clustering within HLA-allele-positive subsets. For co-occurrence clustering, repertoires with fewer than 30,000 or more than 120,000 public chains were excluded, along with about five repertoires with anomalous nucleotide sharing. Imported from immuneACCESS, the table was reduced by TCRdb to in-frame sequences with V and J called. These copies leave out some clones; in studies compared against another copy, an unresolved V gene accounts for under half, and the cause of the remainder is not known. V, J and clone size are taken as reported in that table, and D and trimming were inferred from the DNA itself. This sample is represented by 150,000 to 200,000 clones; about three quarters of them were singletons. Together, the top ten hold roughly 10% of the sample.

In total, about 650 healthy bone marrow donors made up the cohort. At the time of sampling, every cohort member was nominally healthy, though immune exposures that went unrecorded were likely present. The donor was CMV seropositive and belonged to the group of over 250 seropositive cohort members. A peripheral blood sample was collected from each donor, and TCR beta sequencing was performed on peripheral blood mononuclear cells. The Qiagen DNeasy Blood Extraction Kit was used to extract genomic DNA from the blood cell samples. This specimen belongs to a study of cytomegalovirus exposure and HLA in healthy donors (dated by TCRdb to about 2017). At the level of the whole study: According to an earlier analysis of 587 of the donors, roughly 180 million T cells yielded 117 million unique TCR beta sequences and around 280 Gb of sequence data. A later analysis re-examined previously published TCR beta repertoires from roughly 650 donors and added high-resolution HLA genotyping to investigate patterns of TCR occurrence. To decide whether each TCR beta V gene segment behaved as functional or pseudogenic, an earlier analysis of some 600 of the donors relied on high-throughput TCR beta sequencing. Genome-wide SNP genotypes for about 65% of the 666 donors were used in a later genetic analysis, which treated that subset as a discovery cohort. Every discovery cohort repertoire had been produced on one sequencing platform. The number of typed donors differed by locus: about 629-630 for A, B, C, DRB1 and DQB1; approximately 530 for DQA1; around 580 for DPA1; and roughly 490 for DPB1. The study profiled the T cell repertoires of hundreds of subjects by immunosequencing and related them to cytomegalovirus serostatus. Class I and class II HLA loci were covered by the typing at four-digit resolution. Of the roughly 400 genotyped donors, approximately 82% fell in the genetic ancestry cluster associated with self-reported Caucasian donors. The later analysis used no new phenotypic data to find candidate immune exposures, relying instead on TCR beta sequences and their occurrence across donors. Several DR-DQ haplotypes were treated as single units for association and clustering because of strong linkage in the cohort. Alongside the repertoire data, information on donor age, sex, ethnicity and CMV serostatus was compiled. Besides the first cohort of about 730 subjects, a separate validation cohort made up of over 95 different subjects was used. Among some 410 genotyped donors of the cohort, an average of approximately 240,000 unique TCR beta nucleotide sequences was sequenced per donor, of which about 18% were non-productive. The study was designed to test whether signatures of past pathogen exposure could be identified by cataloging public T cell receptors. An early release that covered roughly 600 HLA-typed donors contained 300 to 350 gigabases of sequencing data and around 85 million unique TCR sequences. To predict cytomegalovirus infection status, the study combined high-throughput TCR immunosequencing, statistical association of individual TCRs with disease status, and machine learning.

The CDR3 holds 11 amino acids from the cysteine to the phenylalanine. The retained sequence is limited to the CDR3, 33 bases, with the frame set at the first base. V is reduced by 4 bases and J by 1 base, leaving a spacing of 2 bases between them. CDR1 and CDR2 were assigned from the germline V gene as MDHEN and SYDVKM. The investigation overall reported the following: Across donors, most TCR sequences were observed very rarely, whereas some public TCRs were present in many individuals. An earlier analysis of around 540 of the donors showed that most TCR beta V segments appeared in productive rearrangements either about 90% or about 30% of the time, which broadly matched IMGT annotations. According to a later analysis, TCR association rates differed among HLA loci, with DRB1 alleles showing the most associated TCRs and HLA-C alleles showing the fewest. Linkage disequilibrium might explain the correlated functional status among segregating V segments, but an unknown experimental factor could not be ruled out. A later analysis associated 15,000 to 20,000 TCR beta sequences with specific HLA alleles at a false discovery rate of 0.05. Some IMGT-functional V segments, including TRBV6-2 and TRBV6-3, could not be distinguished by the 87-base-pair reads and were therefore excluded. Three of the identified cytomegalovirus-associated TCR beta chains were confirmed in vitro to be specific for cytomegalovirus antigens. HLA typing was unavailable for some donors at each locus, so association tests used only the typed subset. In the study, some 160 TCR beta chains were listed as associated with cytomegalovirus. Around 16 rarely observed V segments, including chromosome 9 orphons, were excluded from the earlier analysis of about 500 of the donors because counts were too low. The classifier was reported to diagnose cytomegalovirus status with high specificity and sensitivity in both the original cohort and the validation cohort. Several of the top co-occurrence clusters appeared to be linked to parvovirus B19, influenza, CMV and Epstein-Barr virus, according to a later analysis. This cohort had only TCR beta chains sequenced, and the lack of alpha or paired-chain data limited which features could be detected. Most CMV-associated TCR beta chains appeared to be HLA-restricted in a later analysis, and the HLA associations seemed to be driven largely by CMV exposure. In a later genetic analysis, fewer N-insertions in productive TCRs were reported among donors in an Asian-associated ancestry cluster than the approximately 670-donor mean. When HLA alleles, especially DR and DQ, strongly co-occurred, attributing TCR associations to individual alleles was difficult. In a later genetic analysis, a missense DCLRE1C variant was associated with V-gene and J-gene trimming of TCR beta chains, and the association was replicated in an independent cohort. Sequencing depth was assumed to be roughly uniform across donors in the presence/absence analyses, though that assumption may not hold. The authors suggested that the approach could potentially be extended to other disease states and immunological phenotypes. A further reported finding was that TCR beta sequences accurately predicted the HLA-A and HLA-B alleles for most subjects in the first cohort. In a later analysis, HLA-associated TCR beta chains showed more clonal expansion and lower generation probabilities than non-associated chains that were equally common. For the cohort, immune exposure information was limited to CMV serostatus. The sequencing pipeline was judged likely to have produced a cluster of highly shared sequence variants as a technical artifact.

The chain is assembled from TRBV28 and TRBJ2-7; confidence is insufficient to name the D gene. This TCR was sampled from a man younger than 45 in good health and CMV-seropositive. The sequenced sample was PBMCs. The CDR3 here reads CASSSSYEQYF. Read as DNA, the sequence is TGTGCCAGCAGTTCATCCTACGAGCAGTACTTC. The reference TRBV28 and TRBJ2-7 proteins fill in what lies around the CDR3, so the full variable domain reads DVKVTQSSRYLVKRTGEKVFLECVQDMDHENMFWYRQDPGLGLRLIYFSYDVKMKEKGDIPEGYSVSREKKERFSLILESASTNQTSMYLCASSSSYEQYFGPGTRLTVT.